Presented here are 8 T cell receptor beta chains from one specimen sequenced in a study of blood T cell repertoires in COVID-19. Profiling relied on immunoSEQ multiplex PCR, and the TCRdb table lists in-frame clones only, not all of them. This sample has about 88,000 clones; about nine tenths occur once, and the top ten carry roughly 15%. Source material: peripheral blood. These receptors were collected from a male donor with acute or convalescent COVID-19.

The chain is built from TRBV5-6 and TRBJ1-2; TRBD1 matches 10 bases. The CDR3 spans 15 residues. The junction had 1 base not matched to a gene; V was cut back by 0 bases and J by 2 bases. The germline gives CDR1 SGHDT, CDR2 YYEEEE. CDR3: CASSLATGGNYGYTF. In DNA, the CDR3 is TGTGCCAGCAGCTTGGCGACAGGGGGCAACTATGGCTACACCTTC.

This clone showed up just a few times. The V gene is TRBV20-1, the J gene TRBJ1-2; D call uncertain. The V end lost 2 bases, the J end lost 7 bases, and 8 bases lay between the germline ends. In germline, CDR1 is DFQATT, CDR2 SNEGSKA (reference sequence). This CDR3 is 11 amino acids long. The CDR3 DNA reads as TGCAGTGCTAGATATGGCGGTGGCTACACCTTC. Residues: CSARYGGGYTF.

The V gene is TRBV29-1, the J gene TRBJ1-2; 10 bases match TRBD1. The CDR3 has 14 residues. Trimming at V came to 4 bases and at J to 4 bases, leaving 6 bases not matched to a gene. CDR1 is SQVTM, CDR2 ANQGSEA, per germline. CDR3 DNA: TGCAGCGTTGCTTCGGGACAGGGGAGCTATGGCTACACCTTC. Translating it yields CSVASGQGSYGYTF.

The rearrangement uses TRBV6-5 and TRBJ1-2; D gene uncertain. This CDR3 is built from 14 residues. Germline values: CDR1 MNHEY, CDR2 SVGAGI. The ends were cut back, 5 bases at V and 6 bases at J, with 16 bases in the middle. CDR3 coding DNA: TGTGCCAGCAGTCGAAACGGACTGTTAGATGGCTACACCTTC. Protein sequence: CASSRNGLLDGYTF.

The chain employs TRBV19 and TRBJ2-3, with 8 bases fitting TRBD1. The germline V gene has CDR1 LNHDA and CDR2 SQIVND (reference sequence). V shed 5 bases, J shed 2 bases, and the junction held 9 bases outside the gene matches. This CDR3 is built from 16 residues. CDR3 protein: CASSGYQGAFTDTQYF. As DNA, the CDR3 is TGTGCCAGTAGTGGGTACCAGGGGGCATTCACAGATACGCAGTATTTT. The complete variable domain, with remaining parts taken from reference TRBV19 and TRBJ2-3, reads DGGITQSPKYLFRKEGQNVTLSCEQNLNHDAMYWYRQDPGQGLRLIYYSQIVNDFQKGDIAEGYSVSREKKESFPLTVTSAQKNPTAFYLCASSGYQGAFTDTQYFGPGTRLTVL.

This clone was observed a single time. CDR3 sequence reads: CSAKREKLFF. Here the CDR3 DNA reads TGCAGTGCAAAGAGGGAAAAACTGTTTTTT. The V call is TRBV20-1, the J call TRBJ1-4; D call uncertain. Per the germline V gene, CDR1 is DFQATT and CDR2 is SNEGSKA (reference sequence). The CDR3 extends over 10 amino acids. The V end was cut by 6 bases, the J end by 8 bases, with 7 bases between.

V usage is TRBV19 and J usage is TRBJ2-1; a possible D gene is TRBD1 (6 bases). There are 16 residues in the CDR3. V was cut by 4 bases and J by 5 bases, with 18 bases left in between. Per germline, CDR1 LNHDA and CDR2 SQIVND (reference sequence). Here the CDR3 reads CASSTYGTPENNEQFF. The CDR3, as DNA: TGTGCCAGTAGTACCTACGGGACACCGGAGAACAATGAGCAGTTCTTC.

The chain recombines TRBV6-2 or TRBV6-3 with TRBJ1-1; TRBD1 is a possible D gene (6 bases). Germline loops: CDR1 MNHEY, CDR2 SVGEGT. Trimming pared 5 bases from V and 1 base from J, leaving 11 bases between. CDR3 size: 14 residues. In DNA form, the CDR3 reads TGTGCCAGCAGTCGGACAGTGGAGAACACTGAAGCTTTCTTT. This encodes CASSRTVENTEAFF.